This TCR beta chain was identified in a study of cytomegalovirus exposure and HLA in healthy donors. Germline V CDR1 and CDR2: LNHNV, YYDKDF (reference sequence). This CDR3 is 15 amino acids long. V gave up 4 bases and J gave up 5 bases; unmatched junction bases: 9. Study observations and caveats: Analyzed later, association rates of TCRs varied across HLA loci, with DRB1 most and HLA-C fewest. Using a false discovery rate of 0.05, a later analysis showed that 16,951 TCR beta sequences were associated with HLA alleles.

13 Jbeta primers and 60 Vbeta primers were used for the PCR. The table came from immunoSEQ multiplex PCR; TCRdb's copy has only in-frame clones and leaves some out. The data show 100,000 to 150,000 clones, 80% seen once. Regarding this clone: Its antigen is not identified.

What was sequenced was PBMCs. The V gene is TRBV15, the J gene TRBJ2-5; 8 bases align to TRBD2. This receptor was taken from a man aged 35 to 55 in good health and CMV-seronegative. CDR3 in DNA: TGTGCCACCAGCACCGGAGGCGGGGGGCAGGAGACCCAGTACTTC. It codes for CATSTGGGGQETQYF. Based on the CDR3 plus reference TRBV15 and TRBJ2-5, the full variable domain is DAMVIQNPRYQVTQFGKPVTLSCSQTLNHNVMYWYQQKSSQAPKLLFHYYDKDFNNEADTPDNFQSRRPNTSFCFLDIRSPGLGDTAMYLCATSTGGGGQETQYFGPGTRLLVL.